The 17 T cell receptor beta chains given below trace back to one sample, sequenced in a study of tumor-infiltrating lymphocytes in oesophageal squamous cell carcinoma. MiXCR, run by TCRdb on the PCR reads, gives a single entry per CDR3 protein. The table records approximately 11,000 distinct CDR3 sequences, around 50% of them present only once. The sequencing input was esophageal tumor tissue. These receptors were obtained from a female donor with esophageal squamous cell carcinoma.

This sequence joins TRBV7-2 and TRBJ2-3, with 11 bases identical to TRBD2. Germline lookup yields CDR1 SGHTA and CDR2 FQGNSA. This CDR3 spans 17 amino acids. Trimming at V came to 2 bases and at J to 2 bases, leaving 6 bases not matched to a gene. This chain's CDR3 is CASSLTASGGYTDTQYF. The CDR3 nucleotides read TGTGCCAGCAGCTTAACCGCTAGCGGGGGGTACACAGATACGCAGTATTTT.

The chain joins TRBV7-2 to TRBJ1-4; D remains unclear. From germline, CDR1 is SGHTA and CDR2 FQGNSA. V was pared by 5 bases and J by 5 bases, with 12 bases between. The CDR3 length is 14 residues. DNA of the CDR3: TGTGCCAGCAGCGCCCGGGATCTGAATGAAAAACTGTTTTTT. Translation gives CASSARDLNEKLFF.

Comments on this clonotype: Because it lacks the conserved phenylalanine or tryptophan at the end, this CDR3 is likely a read error. No DNA is shown, since the ends of the CDR3 on it are uncertain; the CDR3 is the one TCRdb lists. The chain couples TRBV12-3 or TRBV12-4 to TRBJ2-6; the D call of TRBD2 is as the table states it, not checked on the DNA. Ends included, the CDR3 has 17 residues. This CDR3 reads CASSLKRGASYEQYFGA.

A remark on this clonotype: The germline gene is not matched at one end of the junction; a read error may be the cause. V usage is TRBV11-2 and J usage is TRBJ2-7, with D possibly TRBD1 on 6 matching bases. Germline V gene lookup returns CDR1 SGHAT and CDR2 FQNNGV. The CDR3 is 15 residues long. Here the CDR3 reads CASSLGGTTNSPLHF. Written as DNA, the CDR3 is TGTGCCAGCAGCTTAGGGGGGACAACTAATTCACCCCTCCACTTC.

This clonotype was counted only a few times. The V call is TRBV19, the J call TRBJ2-1; 11 positions match TRBD2. CDR1 is LNHDA, CDR2 SQIVND, per germline (reference sequence). The V segment lost 4 bases and the J segment 3 bases; nucleotides outside the gene matches: 2. The CDR3 consists of 15 residues. The CDR3 is CASSSTSGGYNEQFF. The CDR3 coding sequence is TGTGCCAGTAGTAGCACTAGCGGGGGCTACAATGAGCAGTTCTTC.

This clonotype has only a few counts. The chain is built from TRBV27 and TRBJ2-1, with unresolved D. The V and J ends lost 2 bases and 0 bases respectively, with 11 bases between them. This CDR3 is 16 amino acids long. Per the germline V gene, CDR1 is MNHEY and CDR2 is SMNVEV (reference sequence). The CDR3 sequence is CASSLRASRSYNEQFF. In DNA, the CDR3 is TGTGCCAGCAGTTTACGGGCCTCGCGCTCCTACAATGAGCAGTTCTTC.

This clonotype is termed medium-sized. This sequence joins TRBV7-8 and TRBJ1-4; 10 bases are shared with TRBD1. Per the germline V gene, CDR1 is SGHVS and CDR2 is FQNEAQ. This CDR3 is 15 amino acids long. V was clipped by 4 bases and J by 8 bases; unmatched bases: 7. CDR3 protein: CASSSGTGVREKLFF. For the CDR3, the DNA is TGTGCCAGCAGCTCCGGGACAGGGGTACGGGAAAAACTGTTTTTT. Full variable domain (missing parts from reference TRBV7-8 and TRBJ1-4): GAGVSQSPRYKVAKRGQDVALRCDPISGHVSLFWYQQALGQGPEFLTYFQNEAQLDKSGLPSDRFFAERPEGSVSTLKIQRTQQEDSAVYLCASSSGTGVREKLFFGSGTQLSVL.

CDR3 residues: CASRINGNSEQYF. Written as DNA, the CDR3 is TGTGCCAGCAGGATTAACGGGAACAGCGAGCAGTACTTC. The J gene is TRBJ2-3, the V gene TRBV6-1; a possible D gene is TRBD2 (5 bases). Gene TRBJ2-7 matches the end of the DNA better, so the J call may be wrong. Germline CDR1 is MNHNS and CDR2 is SASEGT. The CDR3 is 13 residues long.

The V call is TRBV2, the J call TRBJ2-1, with a possible D match to TRBD2 (5 bases). The J call may be mistaken, given a closer DNA end match to TRBJ2-7. CDR1 SNHLY and CDR2 FYNNEI come from the germline V gene. This CDR3 is built from 14 residues. In DNA, the CDR3 is TGTGCCAGCAGCTTACGGTCTAGCTCGAGCGAGCAGTACTTC. Residues: CASSLRSSSSEQYF.

In its sample, this clonotype is medium-sized. The chain links TRBV6-1 to TRBJ2-3; 10 bases are a match to TRBD1. The CDR3 covers 16 residues. J lost 7 bases, V lost 6 bases, and 13 bases had no gene match. Germline CDR1 is MNHNS and CDR2 is SASEGT. CDR3 in amino acids: CASSPSADRGSYTQYF. The CDR3 DNA is TGTGCCAGCAGCCCCTCGGCGGACAGGGGGTCATATACGCAGTATTTT.

The chain recombines TRBV7-2 with TRBJ2-5; 8 bases are a match to TRBD2. The J call is in doubt because the DNA end fits TRBJ2-7 better. CDR3 length equals 15 residues. Looked up from germline, CDR1 is SGHTA and CDR2 is FQGNSA. CDR3 amino acids: CASSLGSGAYYEQYF. The CDR3 nucleotides are TGTGCCAGCAGCTTAGGTAGCGGGGCCTACTACGAGCAGTACTTC.

This clonotype is deemed large. V is TRBV7-8 and J is TRBJ2-1, with 12 bases lining up with TRBD2. The CDR3 totals 16 residues. With 4 bases clipped from V and 7 bases from J, the junction kept 8 bases outside the gene matches. Germline V gives CDR1 SGHVS, CDR2 FQNEAQ. Written as DNA, the CDR3 is TGTGCCAGCAGCTGGCTAGCGGGAGGGCCTCTGAATGAGCAGTTCTTC. Translated, it gives CASSWLAGGPLNEQFF. Full variable domain (remainder filled in from reference TRBV7-8 and TRBJ2-1): GAGVSQSPRYKVAKRGQDVALRCDPISGHVSLFWYQQALGQGPEFLTYFQNEAQLDKSGLPSDRFFAERPEGSVSTLKIQRTQQEDSAVYLCASSWLAGGPLNEQFFGPGTRLTVL.

V is TRBV7-2 and J is TRBJ2-1; TRBD2 matches at 11 bases. The end of the DNA fits TRBJ2-7 better, so the J call may be wrong. In germline, CDR1 is SGHTA, CDR2 FQGNSA. The CDR3 is 14 residues long. CDR3 DNA sequence: TGTGCCAGCAGGAAAAGCCTAGCGGGAGGCGAGCAGTACTTC. It encodes CASRKSLAGGEQYF.

The chain combines TRBV28 with TRBJ2-5; 14 bases fit TRBD2. TRBJ2-7 explains the end of the DNA better; the J call may be wrong. The germline CDR1 and CDR2 sequences are MDHEN and SYDVKM. CDR3 length: 14 residues. CDR3 nucleotide sequence: TGTGCCAGCGGGGGACTAGCGGGAGTTAACGAGCAGTACTTC. Its protein product is CASGGLAGVNEQYF.

The rearrangement uses TRBV7-2 and TRBJ2-3; TRBD2 agrees at 12 bases. The J segment lost 9 bases and the V segment lost 7 bases, leaving 2 bases of the junction unmatched. This CDR3 spans 12 amino acids. Germline lookup yields CDR1 SGHTA and CDR2 FQGNSA. The chain's CDR3 is CASTSGRATQYF. As DNA, the CDR3 is TGTGCCAGCACTAGCGGGAGGGCCACGCAGTATTTT.

This clonotype was recorded many times. The rearrangement links TRBV6-1 to TRBJ1-3; no firm D call. Germline V gene sequence: CDR1 MNHNS, CDR2 SASEGT. CDR3 size: 11 residues. V lost 3 bases, J lost 8 bases, and 5 bases lay in between. DNA of the CDR3: TGTGCCAGCAGTGACTGGGACACCATATATTTT. This sequence encodes CASSDWDTIYF.

The rearrangement joins TRBV7-2 to TRBJ2-3; 8 positions match TRBD2. V shed 5 bases and J 2 bases; nucleotides not matched to a gene: 12. The CDR3 has 17 amino acids. Germline CDR1 reads SGHTA; CDR2 reads FQGNSA. The CDR3 sequence: CASSRRGLAISTDTQYF. The CDR3, as DNA: TGTGCCAGCAGCAGACGTGGACTAGCAATTTCCACAGATACGCAGTATTTT.